The sample holds many counts of the clone carrying this TCR beta chain. Antigen specificity is unknown. This specimen belongs to a study of T-cell reconstitution after alpha-beta-depleted transplantation in children. Study findings and constraints: By one year post-transplant, T-cell counts and diversity largely arose from T cells that were newly produced.

TCRbeta library preparation incorporated unique molecular identifiers. TCRdb re-derived calls from the PCR reads in MiXCR, one entry per CDR3 protein. Of hundreds of thousands of distinct CDR3 sequences in the sample, over 9.5% are singletons; the top ten hold roughly 2%. The receptor's source is a child aged 2 to 10 with inherited bone marrow failure, due to receive a stem cell transplant. Sequencing used PBMCs, obtained before TCRalphabeta/CD19-depleted stem cell transplant.

CDR3 DNA sequence: TGTGCCAGCAGTTTATCTGGGACATCTAAAGGCTACACCTTC. This sequence encodes CASSLSGTSKGYTF. The V gene is TRBV12-3 or TRBV12-4, the J gene TRBJ1-2; a possible D gene is TRBD1 (6 bases). The CDR3 consists of 14 residues. Trimming pared 2 bases from V and 8 bases from J, leaving 15 bases between.